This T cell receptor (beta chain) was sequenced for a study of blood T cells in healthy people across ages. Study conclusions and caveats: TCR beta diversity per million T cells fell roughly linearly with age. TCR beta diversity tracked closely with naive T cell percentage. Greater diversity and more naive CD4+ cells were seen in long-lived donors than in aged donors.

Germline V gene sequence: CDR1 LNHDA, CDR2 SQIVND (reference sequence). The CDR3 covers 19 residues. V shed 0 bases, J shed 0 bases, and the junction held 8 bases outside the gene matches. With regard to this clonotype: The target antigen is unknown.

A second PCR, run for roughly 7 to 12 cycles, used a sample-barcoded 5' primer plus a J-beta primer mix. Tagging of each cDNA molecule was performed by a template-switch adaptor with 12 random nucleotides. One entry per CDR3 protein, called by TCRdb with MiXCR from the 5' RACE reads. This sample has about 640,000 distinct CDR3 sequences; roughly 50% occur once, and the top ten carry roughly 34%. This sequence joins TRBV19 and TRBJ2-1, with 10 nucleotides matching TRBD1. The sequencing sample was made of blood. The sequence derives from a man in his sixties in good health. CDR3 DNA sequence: TGTGCCAGTAGTATAGATCCCGGGACAGGGGAGAGCTCCTACAATGAGCAGTTCTTC. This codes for CASSIDPGTGESSYNEQFF. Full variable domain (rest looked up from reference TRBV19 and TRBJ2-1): DGGITQSPKYLFRKEGQNVTLSCEQNLNHDAMYWYRQDPGQGLRLIYYSQIVNDFQKGDIAEGYSVSREKKESFPLTVTSAQKNPTAFYLCASSIDPGTGESSYNEQFFGPGTRLTVL.